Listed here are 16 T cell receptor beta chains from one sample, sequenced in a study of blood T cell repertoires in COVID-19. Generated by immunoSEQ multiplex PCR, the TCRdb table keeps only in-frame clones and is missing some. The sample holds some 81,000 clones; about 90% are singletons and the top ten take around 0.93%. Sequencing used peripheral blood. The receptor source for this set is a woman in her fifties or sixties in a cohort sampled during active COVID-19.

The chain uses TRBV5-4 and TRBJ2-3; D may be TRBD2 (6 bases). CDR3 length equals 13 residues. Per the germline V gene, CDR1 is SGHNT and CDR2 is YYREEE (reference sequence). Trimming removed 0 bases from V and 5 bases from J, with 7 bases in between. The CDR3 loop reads CASSLVGGDTQYF. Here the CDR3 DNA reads TGTGCCAGCAGCTTGGTCGGGGGAGATACGCAGTATTTT.

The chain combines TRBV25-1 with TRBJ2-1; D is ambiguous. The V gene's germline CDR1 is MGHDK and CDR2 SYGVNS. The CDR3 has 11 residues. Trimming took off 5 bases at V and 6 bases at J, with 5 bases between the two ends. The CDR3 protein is CASSNFNEQFF. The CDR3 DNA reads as TGTGCCAGCAGTAACTTCAATGAGCAGTTCTTC.

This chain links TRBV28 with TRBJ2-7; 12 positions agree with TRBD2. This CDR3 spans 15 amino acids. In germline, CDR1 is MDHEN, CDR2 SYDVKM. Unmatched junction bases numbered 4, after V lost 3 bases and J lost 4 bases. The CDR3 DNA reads TGTGCCAGCAGTTTGACTAGCGGGAGTTTGTACGAGCAGTACTTC. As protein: CASSLTSGSLYEQYF.

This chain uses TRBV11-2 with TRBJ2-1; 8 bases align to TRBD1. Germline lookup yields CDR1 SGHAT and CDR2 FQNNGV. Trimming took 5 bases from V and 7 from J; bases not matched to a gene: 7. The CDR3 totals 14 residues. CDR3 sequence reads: CASSEQGAQNEQFF. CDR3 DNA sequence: TGTGCCAGCAGCGAGCAGGGGGCACAGAATGAGCAGTTCTTC.

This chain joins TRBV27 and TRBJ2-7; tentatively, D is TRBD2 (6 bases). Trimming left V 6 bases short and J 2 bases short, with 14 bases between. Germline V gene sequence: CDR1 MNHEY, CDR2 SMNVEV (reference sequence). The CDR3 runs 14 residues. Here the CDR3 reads CASSPPGTPYEQYF. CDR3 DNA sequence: TGTGCCAGCAGCCCCCCCGGGACTCCCTACGAGCAGTACTTC.

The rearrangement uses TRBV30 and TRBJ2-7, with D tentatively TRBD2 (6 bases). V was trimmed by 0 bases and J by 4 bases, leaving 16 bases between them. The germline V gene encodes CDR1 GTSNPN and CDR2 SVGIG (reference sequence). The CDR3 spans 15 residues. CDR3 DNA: TGTGCCTGGAGTGTTGCTTTAAGCGGGTTTTACGAGCAGTACTTC. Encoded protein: CAWSVALSGFYEQYF.

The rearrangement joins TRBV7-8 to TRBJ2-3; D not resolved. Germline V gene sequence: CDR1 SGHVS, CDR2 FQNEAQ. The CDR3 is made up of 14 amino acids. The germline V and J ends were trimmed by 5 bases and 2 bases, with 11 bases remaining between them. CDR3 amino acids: CASSPSVATDTQYF. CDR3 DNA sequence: TGTGCCAGCAGCCCGAGCGTGGCCACAGATACGCAGTATTTT.

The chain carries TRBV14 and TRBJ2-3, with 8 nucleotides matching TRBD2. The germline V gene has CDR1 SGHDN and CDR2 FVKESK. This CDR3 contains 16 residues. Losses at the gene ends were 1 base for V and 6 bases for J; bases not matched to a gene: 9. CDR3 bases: TGTGCCAGCAGCCAAGTCGGAGGGCTAGCGGGCGATACGCAGTATTTT. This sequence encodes CASSQVGGLAGDTQYF.

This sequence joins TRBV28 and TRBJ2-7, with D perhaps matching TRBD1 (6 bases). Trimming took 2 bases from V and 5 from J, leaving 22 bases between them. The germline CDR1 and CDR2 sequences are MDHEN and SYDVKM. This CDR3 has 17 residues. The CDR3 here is CASSLQLVSGVYHEQYF. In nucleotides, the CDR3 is TGTGCCAGCAGTTTACAACTCGTGTCAGGGGTCTACCACGAGCAGTACTTC.

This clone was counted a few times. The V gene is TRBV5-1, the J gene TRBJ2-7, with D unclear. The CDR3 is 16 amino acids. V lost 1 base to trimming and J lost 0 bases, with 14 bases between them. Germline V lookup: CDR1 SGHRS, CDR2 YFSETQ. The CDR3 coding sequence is TGCGCCAGCAGCTTGAATAGCTTCTATAGCTCCTACGAGCAGTACTTC. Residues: CASSLNSFYSSYEQYF.

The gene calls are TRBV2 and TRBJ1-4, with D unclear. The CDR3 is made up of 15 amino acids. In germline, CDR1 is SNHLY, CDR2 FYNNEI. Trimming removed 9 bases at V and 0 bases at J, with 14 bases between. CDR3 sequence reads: CASKDMFATNEKLFF. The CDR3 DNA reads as TGTGCCAGTAAAGACATGTTTGCAACTAATGAAAAACTGTTTTTT.

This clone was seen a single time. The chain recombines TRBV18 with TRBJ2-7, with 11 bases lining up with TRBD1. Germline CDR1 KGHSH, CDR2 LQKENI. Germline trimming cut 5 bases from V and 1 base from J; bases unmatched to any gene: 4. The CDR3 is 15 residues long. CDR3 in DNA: TGTGCCAGCTCATTCGGACAGGGGGCGTCCTACGAGCAGTACTTC. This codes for CASSFGQGASYEQYF.

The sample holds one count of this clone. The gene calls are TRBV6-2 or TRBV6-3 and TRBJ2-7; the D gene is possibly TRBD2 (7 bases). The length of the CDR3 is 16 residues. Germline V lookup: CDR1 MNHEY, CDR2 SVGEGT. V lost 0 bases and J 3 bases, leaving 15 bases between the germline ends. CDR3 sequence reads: CASSYSPGEGIYEQYF. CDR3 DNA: TGTGCCAGCAGTTACTCGCCAGGGGAGGGGATCTACGAGCAGTACTTC.

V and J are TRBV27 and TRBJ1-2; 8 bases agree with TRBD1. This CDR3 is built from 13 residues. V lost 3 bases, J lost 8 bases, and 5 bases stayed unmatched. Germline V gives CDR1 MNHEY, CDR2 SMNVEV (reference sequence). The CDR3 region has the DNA TGTGCCAGCAGTTTCCGGGACAGGCGAGGCTACACCTTC. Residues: CASSFRDRRGYTF.

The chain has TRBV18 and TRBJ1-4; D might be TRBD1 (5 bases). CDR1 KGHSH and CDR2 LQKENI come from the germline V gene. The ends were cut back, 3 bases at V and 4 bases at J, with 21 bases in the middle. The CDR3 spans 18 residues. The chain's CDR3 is CASSPRTPIQGLNEKLFF. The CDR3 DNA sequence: TGTGCCAGCTCACCCCGGACCCCGATCCAGGGCCTTAATGAAAAACTGTTTTTT.

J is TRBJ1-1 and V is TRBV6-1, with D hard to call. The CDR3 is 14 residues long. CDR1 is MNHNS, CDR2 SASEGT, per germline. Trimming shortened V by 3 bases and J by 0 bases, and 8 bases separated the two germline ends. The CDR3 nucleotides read TGTGCCAGCAGTGATCGGTCCCTGAACACTGAAGCTTTCTTT. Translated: CASSDRSLNTEAFF.